The present entry profiles one T cell receptor beta chain with its context. This CDR3 is 18 amino acids long. Germline V lookup: CDR1 MNHEY, CDR2 SMNVEV (reference sequence). Trimming removed 4 bases from V and 0 bases from J; junction bases left unmatched: 9. The protocol was immunoSEQ multiplex PCR, while the TCRdb copy is restricted to in-frame clones and leaves out a portion. The sample carries 75,000 to 95,000 clones, approximately 87% recorded once. The sample originates from a study of T cell clones after liver transplantation. The receptor's source is a human patient who received a liver transplant. Some T cells may have come from the graft donor. The V call is TRBV27, the J call TRBJ2-1, with 10 positions matching TRBD1. The sample was CD4+ T cells from blood, taken at the 22-month timepoint. The CDR3 region is CASSSDRGTSLSYNEQFF. CDR3 bases: TGTGCCAGCAGTTCGGACAGGGGGACTTCCCTCTCCTACAATGAGCAGTTCTTC.